A selection of T cell receptor beta chains follows, all from one sample in a study of pediatric ulcerative colitis. Repertoires were generated with immunoSEQ multiplex PCR, while TCRdb's copy carries only in-frame clones and drops some. The profile shows 25,000 to 35,000 clones, roughly four fifths of them singletons. Sequenced input: blood. All receptors come from a boy aged 5-17 years with severe ulcerative colitis. Both conserved end residues are part of each CDR3. A D gene is named only where the DNA matches it firmly. Not every row has a clone size; where given, it reads once, few, many or a size class.

v_call	d_call	j_call	clone_size	cdr3_aa	cdr3_nt
TRBV7-9	.	TRBJ1-1	.	CASSSQNTEAFF	TGTGCCAGCAGCTCCCAGAACACTGAAGCTTTCTTT
TRBV2	TRBD1	TRBJ2-2	.	CASSGQGVPGELFF	TGTGCCAGCAGTGGGCAGGGGGTCCCCGGGGAGCTGTTTTTT
TRBV30	.	TRBJ1-2	.	CAWSVQRVPGYTF	TGTGCCTGGAGTGTACAGAGGGTTCCGGGCTACACCTTC
TRBV30	.	TRBJ2-1	.	CAWSALSGFHNEQFF	TGTGCCTGGAGTGCTCTAAGCGGGTTCCACAACGAGCAGTTCTTC
TRBV6-5	.	TRBJ1-3	.	CASSYRGGSGNTIYF	TGTGCCAGCAGTTATAGGGGGGGCTCTGGAAACACCATATATTTT
TRBV6-6	.	TRBJ1-2	.	CASRPDVYGYTF	TGTGCCAGCAGACCCGACGTCTATGGCTACACCTTC
TRBV5-5	TRBD1	TRBJ2-7	.	CASSWDRGHEQYF	TGTGCCAGCAGTTGGGACAGGGGACACGAGCAGTACTTC
TRBV28	.	TRBJ2-2	.	CASTEAANTGELFF	TGTGCCAGCACAGAAGCAGCGAACACCGGGGAGCTGTTTTTT
TRBV5-1	TRBD1	TRBJ1-2	.	CASSWTGKLEGYTF	TGCGCCAGCAGCTGGACAGGGAAGCTGGAGGGCTACACCTTC
TRBV7-6	TRBD1	TRBJ2-7	.	CASSPLTGTGNHEQYF	TGTGCCAGCAGCCCGTTAACCGGGACAGGGAACCACGAGCAGTACTTC
TRBV19	.	TRBJ2-6	.	CASSRKSGHTSGANVLTF	TGTGCCAGTAGCCGGAAGTCAGGGCACACCTCTGGGGCCAACGTCCTGACTTTC
TRBV5-6	.	TRBJ2-2	.	CASSLWLRDVGGATGELFF	TGTGCCAGCAGCTTGTGGCTCAGGGACGTGGGAGGTGCCACCGGGGAGCTGTTTTTT
TRBV19	TRBD1	TRBJ1-1	.	CASSKGQGRAEAFF	TGTGCCAGTAGTAAGGGACAGGGTAGGGCTGAAGCTTTCTTT
TRBV18	.	TRBJ1-1	.	CASSPATGHTEAFF	TGTGCCAGCTCACCAGCGACCGGGCACACTGAAGCTTTCTTT
TRBV10-3	.	TRBJ2-3	.	CAISEPRTDGGTVTDTQYF	TGTGCCATCAGTGAACCCCGGACGGATGGGGGTACCGTGACAGATACGCAGTATTTT
TRBV5-6	TRBD2	TRBJ2-3	.	CASSLGLAGSTDTQYF	TGTGCCAGCAGCTTGGGGCTAGCGGGGAGCACAGATACGCAGTATTTT
TRBV4-3	.	TRBJ1-6	.	CASSQDPENNSPLHF	TGCGCCAGCAGCCAAGATCCAGAGAATAATTCACCCCTCCACTTT
TRBV30	.	TRBJ1-1	few	CAWTGQTMATEAFF	TGTGCCTGGACGGGGCAGACGATGGCTACTGAAGCTTTCTTT
TRBV5-6	TRBD2	TRBJ2-7	few	CASTFGTTRIEQYF	TGTGCCAGCACCTTCGGGACTACTAGGATCGAGCAGTACTTC
TRBV5-4	TRBD2	TRBJ2-3	.	CASSLAGDNTDTQYF	TGTGCCAGCAGCTTAGCGGGGGACAACACAGATACGCAGTATTTT
TRBV5-8	.	TRBJ1-6	.	CASSLAGADNSPLHF	TGTGCCAGCAGCTTGGCAGGGGCCGATAATTCACCCCTCCACTTT
TRBV7-9	TRBD2	TRBJ2-1	once	CASSLGRGGHGDEQFF	TGTGCCAGCAGCTTAGGTCGCGGGGGGCACGGCGATGAGCAGTTCTTC
TRBV5-1	.	TRBJ2-3	.	CASSVGAAVADTQYF	TGCGCCAGCAGCGTGGGGGCAGCGGTGGCAGATACGCAGTATTTT
TRBV6-5	.	TRBJ1-1	once	CASSTGHSMNTEAFF	TGTGCCAGCAGCACGGGACACTCAATGAACACTGAAGCTTTCTTT
TRBV6-4	.	TRBJ1-1	.	CASSDWSLNTEAFF	TGTGCCAGCAGTGATTGGAGTTTGAACACTGAAGCTTTCTTT
TRBV5-1	TRBD1	TRBJ1-6	once	CASSSTGYNSPLHF	TGCGCCAGCAGCTCGACAGGGTATAATTCACCCCTCCACTTT
TRBV28	.	TRBJ1-2	.	CASSFPGNYGYTF	TGTGCCAGCAGTTTCCCGGGGAACTATGGCTACACCTTC
TRBV7-9	.	TRBJ2-4	.	CASSSPRTDLAKNIQYF	TGTGCCAGCAGCTCACCCCGGACAGATCTAGCCAAAAACATTCAGTACTTC
TRBV7-6	.	TRBJ1-5	.	CASSREGWNASNQPQHF	TGTGCCAGCAGCCGAGAAGGCTGGAATGCGAGCAATCAGCCCCAGCATTTT
TRBV5-4	.	TRBJ2-1	.	CASSLPFENEQFF	TGTGCCAGCAGCCTGCCCTTCGAGAATGAGCAGTTCTTC
TRBV4-1	TRBD1	TRBJ1-3	once	CASSQGRPDRGDSGNTIYF	TGCGCCAGCAGCCAAGGTAGGCCGGACAGGGGCGACTCTGGAAACACCATATATTTT
TRBV30	.	TRBJ1-2	.	CAWSLQVGYTF	TGTGCCTGGAGTCTCCAGGTTGGCTACACCTTC
TRBV7-9	.	TRBJ1-4	.	CASSPERRTNEKLFF	TGTGCCAGCAGCCCTGAGAGGAGAACTAATGAAAAACTGTTTTTT
TRBV5-8	TRBD1	TRBJ2-1	.	CASSLRDSNEQFF	TGTGCCAGCAGCTTGCGGGACAGCAATGAGCAGTTCTTC
TRBV30	TRBD1	TRBJ2-2	.	CAWVGTANTGELFF	TGTGCATGGGTGGGGACAGCGAACACCGGGGAGCTGTTTTTT
TRBV28	.	TRBJ2-2	.	CASSSGAGELFF	TGTGCCAGCAGCTCCGGTGCCGGGGAGCTGTTTTTT
TRBV28	.	TRBJ1-2	.	CASSLLPGLSGYTF	TGTGCCAGCAGTTTATTACCAGGGCTCAGTGGCTACACCTTC
TRBV6-5	TRBD1	TRBJ1-2	.	CASSLGQGTSYTF	TGTGCCAGCAGCTTGGGACAGGGGACTAGCTACACCTTC
TRBV2	.	TRBJ1-1	.	CASEVAGRNTEAFF	TGTGCCAGCGAGGTGGCGGGTAGAAACACTGAAGCTTTCTTT
TRBV30	TRBD1	TRBJ2-7	.	CAWSTGTSGGYEQYF	TGTGCCTGGAGTACCGGTACCTCAGGGGGCTACGAGCAGTACTTC